The T cell receptor beta chain described here comes from a study of response to subunit inactivated influenza vaccine. Study-level findings and limits: Few additional T cells are recruited per seasonal influenza vaccination, authors suggested.

TCRdb reprocessed the RT-PCR reads with MiXCR, giving one entry per CDR3 protein. The table includes more than 250,000 distinct CDR3 sequences, 21% detected once. Points on this clonotype: The target antigen is unknown.

The material sequenced was PBMCs from blood, taken around 22 months after vaccination. This clonotype originated in a man aged 45 to 75 who received an inactivated influenza vaccine.

The DNA of the CDR3 is TGCAGCGTTGTGACGTTGCGGGCGCACGAGCAGTACTTC. Its translation: CSVVTLRAHEQYF. The chain is built from TRBV29-1 and TRBJ2-7; weak D call: TRBD2 (5 bases). The CDR3 consists of 13 residues. Trimming removed 4 bases from V and 5 bases from J, with 15 bases in between. In germline, CDR1 is SQVTM, CDR2 ANQGSEA.